This TCR beta chain was recorded in a study of T-cell memory formation after mild COVID-19. Looking at the study overall: In these data, TCR clusters were largely donor specific. General study results and limits: There were some responding clones in pre-infection memory, which suggested that cross-reactive memory had joined. Those CD4+ clones that contracted were mainly in CM and EM (CD8+ ones in EMRA).

TCRdb redid the calling of the 5' RACE reads with MiXCR, one entry per CDR3 protein. The data show about 360,000 distinct CDR3 sequences, over 13% seen once. Germline V gives CDR1 SGHAT, CDR2 FQNNGV. The CDR3 runs to 14 residues. V gave up 0 bases and J gave up 8 bases, with 13 bases separating them. There are a few counts of this clonotype. Its antigen is not known. The sequence derives from a man between 18 and 29 years old who had mild COVID-19 (a few samples of this study predate the infection). Cell type and time point are not known. This chain connects TRBV11-2 to TRBJ1-2; D ambiguous. Sequencing was performed on PBMCs or a T cell subset sorted from them (not recorded which). The CDR3 region is CASSLDLGGTGYTF. CDR3 sequence (DNA): TGTGCCAGCAGCTTAGATTTGGGAGGCACGGGCTACACCTTC.